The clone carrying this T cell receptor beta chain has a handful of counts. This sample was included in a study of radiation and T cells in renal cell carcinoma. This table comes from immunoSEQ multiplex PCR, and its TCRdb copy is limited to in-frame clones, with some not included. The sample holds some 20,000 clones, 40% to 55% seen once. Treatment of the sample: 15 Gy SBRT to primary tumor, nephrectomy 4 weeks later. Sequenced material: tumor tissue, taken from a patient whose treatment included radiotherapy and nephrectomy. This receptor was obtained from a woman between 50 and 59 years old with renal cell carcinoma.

CDR3 sequence reads: CAPGEIGAPLHF. The CDR3 coding sequence is TGCGCCCCGGGGGAGATAGGGGCACCCCTCCACTTT. The rearrangement uses TRBV5-1 and TRBJ1-6, with D possibly TRBD1 on 5 matching bases. V shed 10 bases and J shed 11 bases, with 16 bases lying between them. Germline V gives CDR1 SGHRS, CDR2 YFSETQ. The length of the CDR3 is 12 residues.